This paragraph covers one T cell receptor beta chain sequence. As processed by the authors: Amplifying reference gene primers gave estimates of nucleated cell counts. Assay: immunoSEQ multiplex PCR; the TCRdb copy retains only in-frame clones and omits some. V and J calls and clone size are given by that table; D and trimming were obtained from the DNA. The table has fewer than 150,000 clones, more than 80% seen once; the top ten hold around 4.7%. These data belong to a study of blood T cell repertoires in COVID-19. For the study at large: Samples representing acute and convalescent COVID-19 were sourced from the United States, Italy and Spain. From T cells, B-cell-depleted T cells, or PBMCs came the material, which was cDNA or gDNA.

This CDR3 spans 14 amino acids. CDR1 is SGHNT, CDR2 YENEEA, per germline. V was trimmed by 5 bases and J by 0 bases, leaving 5 bases between them. The sequence came from a human donor in a cohort sampled during active COVID-19. The chain uses TRBV11-3 and TRBJ1-6; D is unresolved. Sequenced material: peripheral blood. In DNA form, the CDR3 reads TGTGCCAGCAGCCCCTCCTCCTATAATTCACCCCTCCACTTT. Residues: CASSPSSYNSPLHF. Drawing the rest from reference TRBV11-3 and TRBJ1-6, the complete variable domain is EAGVVQSPRYKIIEKKQPVAFWCNPISGHNTLYWYLQNLGQGPELLIRYENEEAVDDSQLPKDRFSAERLKGVDSTLKIQPAELGDSAVYLCASSPSSYNSPLHFGNGTRLTVT.